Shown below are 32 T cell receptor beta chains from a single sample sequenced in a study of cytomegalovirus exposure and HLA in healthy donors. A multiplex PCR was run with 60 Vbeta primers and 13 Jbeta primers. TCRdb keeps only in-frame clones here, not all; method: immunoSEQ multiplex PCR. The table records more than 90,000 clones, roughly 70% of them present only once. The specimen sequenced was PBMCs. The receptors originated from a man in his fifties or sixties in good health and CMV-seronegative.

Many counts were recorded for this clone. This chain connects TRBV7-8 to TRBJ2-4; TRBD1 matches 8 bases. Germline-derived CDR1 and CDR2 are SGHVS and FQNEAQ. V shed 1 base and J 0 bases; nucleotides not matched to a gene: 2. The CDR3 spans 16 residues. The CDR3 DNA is TGTGCCAGCAGCTTAGGACAGGGGAAAGCCAAAAACATTCAGTACTTC. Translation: CASSLGQGKAKNIQYF.

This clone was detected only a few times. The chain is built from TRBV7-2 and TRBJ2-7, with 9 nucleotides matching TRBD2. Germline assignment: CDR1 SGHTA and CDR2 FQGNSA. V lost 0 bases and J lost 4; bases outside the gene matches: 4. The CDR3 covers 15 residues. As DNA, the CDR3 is TGTGCCAGCAGCTTAGCTGGGACTAGCCAGTACGAGCAGTACTTC. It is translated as CASSLAGTSQYEQYF.

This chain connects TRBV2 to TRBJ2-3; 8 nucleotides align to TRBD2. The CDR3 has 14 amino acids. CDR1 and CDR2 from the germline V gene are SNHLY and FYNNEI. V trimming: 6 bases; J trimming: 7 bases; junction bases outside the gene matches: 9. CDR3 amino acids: CASRATSGTYTQYF. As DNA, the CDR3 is TGTGCCAGCAGGGCAACTAGCGGAACCTATACGCAGTATTTT.

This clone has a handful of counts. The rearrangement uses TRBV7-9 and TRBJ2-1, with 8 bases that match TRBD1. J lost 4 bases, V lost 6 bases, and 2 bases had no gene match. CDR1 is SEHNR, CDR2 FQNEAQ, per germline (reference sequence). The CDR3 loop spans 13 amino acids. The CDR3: CASRDRVYNEQFF. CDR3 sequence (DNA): TGTGCCAGCAGGGACAGGGTATACAATGAGCAGTTCTTC.

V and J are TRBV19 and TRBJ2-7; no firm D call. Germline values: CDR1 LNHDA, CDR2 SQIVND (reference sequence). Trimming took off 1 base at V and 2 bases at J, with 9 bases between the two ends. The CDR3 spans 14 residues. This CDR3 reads CASSIARNAYEQYF. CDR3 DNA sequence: TGTGCCAGTAGTATAGCTAGGAACGCCTACGAGCAGTACTTC.

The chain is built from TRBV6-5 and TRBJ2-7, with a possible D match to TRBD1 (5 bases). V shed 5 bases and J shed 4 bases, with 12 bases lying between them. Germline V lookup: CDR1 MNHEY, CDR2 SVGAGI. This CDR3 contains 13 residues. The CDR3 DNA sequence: TGTGCCAGCAGTAAAGAGACAGTTTACGAGCAGTACTTC. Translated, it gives CASSKETVYEQYF.

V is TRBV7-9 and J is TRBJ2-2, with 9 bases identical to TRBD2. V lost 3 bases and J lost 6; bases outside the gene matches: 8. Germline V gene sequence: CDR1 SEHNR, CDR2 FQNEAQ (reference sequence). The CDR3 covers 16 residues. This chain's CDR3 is CASSFPLAGVPGELFF. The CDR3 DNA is TGTGCCAGCAGCTTCCCGTTAGCGGGGGTTCCCGGGGAGCTGTTTTTT.

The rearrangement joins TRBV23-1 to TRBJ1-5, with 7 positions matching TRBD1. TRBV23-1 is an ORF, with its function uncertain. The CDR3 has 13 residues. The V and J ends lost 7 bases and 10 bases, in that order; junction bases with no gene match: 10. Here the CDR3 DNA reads TGCGCCAGCACTCGGACAGGCGGTTCTCCCCAGCATTTT. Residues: CASTRTGGSPQHF.

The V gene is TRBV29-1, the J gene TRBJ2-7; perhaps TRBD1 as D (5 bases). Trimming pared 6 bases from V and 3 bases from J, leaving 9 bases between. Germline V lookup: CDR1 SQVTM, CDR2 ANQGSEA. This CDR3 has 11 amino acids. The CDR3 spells CSVYRNYEQYV. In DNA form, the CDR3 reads TGCAGCGTATACAGGAACTACGAGCAGTACGTC.

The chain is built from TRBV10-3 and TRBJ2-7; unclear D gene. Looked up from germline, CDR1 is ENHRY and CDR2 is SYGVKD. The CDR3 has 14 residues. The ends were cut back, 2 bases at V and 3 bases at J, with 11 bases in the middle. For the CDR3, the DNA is TGTGCCATCAGTGAGACTGTGAGGTACTACGAGCAGTACTTC. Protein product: CAISETVRYYEQYF.

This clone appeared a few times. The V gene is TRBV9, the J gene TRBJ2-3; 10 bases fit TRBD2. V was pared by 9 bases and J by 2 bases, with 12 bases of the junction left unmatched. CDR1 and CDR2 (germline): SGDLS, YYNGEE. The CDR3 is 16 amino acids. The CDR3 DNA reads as TGTGCCAAGGGTCTAGCGGGGGACGTCGCCACAGATACGCAGTATTTT. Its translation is CAKGLAGDVATDTQYF. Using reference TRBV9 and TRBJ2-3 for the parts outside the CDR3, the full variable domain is DSGVTQTPKHLITATGQRVTLRCSPRSGDLSVYWYQQSLDQGLQFLIQYYNGEERAKGNILERFSAQQFPDLHSELNLSSLELGDSALYFCAKGLAGDVATDTQYFGPGTRLTVL.

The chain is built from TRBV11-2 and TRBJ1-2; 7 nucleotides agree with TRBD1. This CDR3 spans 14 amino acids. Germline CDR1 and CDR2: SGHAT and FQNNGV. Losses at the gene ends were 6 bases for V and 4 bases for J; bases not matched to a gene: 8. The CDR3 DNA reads TGTGCCAGCAGTTCCCTGACAGGGCGCTATGGCTACACCTTC. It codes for CASSSLTGRYGYTF.

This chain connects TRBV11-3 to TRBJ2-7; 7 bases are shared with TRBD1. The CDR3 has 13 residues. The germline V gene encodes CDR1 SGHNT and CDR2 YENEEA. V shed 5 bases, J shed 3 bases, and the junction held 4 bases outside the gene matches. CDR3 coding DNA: TGTGCCAGCAGCCGACAGGGTGACTACGAGCAGTACGTC. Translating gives CASSRQGDYEQYV.

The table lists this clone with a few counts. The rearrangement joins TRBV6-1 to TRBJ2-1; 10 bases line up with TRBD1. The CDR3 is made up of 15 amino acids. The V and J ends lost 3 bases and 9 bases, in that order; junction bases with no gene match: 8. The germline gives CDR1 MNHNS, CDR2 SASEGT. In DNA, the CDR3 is TGTGCCAGCAGTGACGGGACAGGGGCCGGGGGTGAGCAGTTCTTC. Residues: CASSDGTGAGGEQFF.

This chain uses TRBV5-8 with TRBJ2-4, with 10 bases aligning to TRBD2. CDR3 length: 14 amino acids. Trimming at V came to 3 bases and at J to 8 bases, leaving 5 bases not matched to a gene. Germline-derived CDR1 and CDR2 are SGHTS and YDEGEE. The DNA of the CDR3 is TGTGCCAGCAGCTATCCCGGGACTAGCGACATTCAGTACTTC. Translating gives CASSYPGTSDIQYF. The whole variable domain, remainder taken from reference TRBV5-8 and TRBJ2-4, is EAGVTQSPTHLIKTRGQQATLRCSPISGHTSVYWYQQALGLGLQFLLWYDEGEERNRGNFPPRFSGRQFPNYSSELNVNALELEDSALYLCASSYPGTSDIQYFGAGTRLSVL.

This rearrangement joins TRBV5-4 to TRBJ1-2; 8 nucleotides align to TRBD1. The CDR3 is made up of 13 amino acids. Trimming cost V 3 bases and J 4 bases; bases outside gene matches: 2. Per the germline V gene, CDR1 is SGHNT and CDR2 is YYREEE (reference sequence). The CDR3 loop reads CASSSQGGYGYTF. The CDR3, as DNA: TGTGCCAGCAGCTCACAGGGGGGCTATGGCTACACCTTC.

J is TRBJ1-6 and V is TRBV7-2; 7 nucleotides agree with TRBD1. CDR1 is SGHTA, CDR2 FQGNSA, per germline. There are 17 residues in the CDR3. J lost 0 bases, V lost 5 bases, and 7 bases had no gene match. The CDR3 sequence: CASSGRQGSSYNSPLHF. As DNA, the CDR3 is TGTGCCAGCAGCGGTCGACAGGGCAGCTCCTATAATTCACCCCTCCACTTT.

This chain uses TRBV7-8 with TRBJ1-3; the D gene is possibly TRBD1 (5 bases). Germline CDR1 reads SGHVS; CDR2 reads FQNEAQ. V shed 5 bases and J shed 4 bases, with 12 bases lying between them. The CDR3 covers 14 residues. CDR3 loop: CASSPGGWGNTIYF. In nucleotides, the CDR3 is TGTGCCAGCAGCCCCGGGGGGTGGGGAAACACCATATATTTT.

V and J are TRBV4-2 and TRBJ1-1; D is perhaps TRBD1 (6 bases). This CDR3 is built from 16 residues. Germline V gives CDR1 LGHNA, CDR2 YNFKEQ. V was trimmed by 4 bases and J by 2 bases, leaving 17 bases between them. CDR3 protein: CASSRSLTGYNTEAFF. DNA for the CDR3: TGTGCCAGCAGCCGGTCCTTAACAGGGTATAACACTGAAGCTTTCTTT.

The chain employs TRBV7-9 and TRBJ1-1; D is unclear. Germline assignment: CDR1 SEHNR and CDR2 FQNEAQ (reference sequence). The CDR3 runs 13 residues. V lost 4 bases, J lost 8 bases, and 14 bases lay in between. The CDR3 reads CASSSWSEGEAFF. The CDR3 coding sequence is TGTGCCAGCAGCTCTTGGTCAGAGGGCGAAGCTTTCTTT. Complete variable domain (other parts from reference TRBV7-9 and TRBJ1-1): DTGVSQNPRHKITKRGQNVTFRCDPISEHNRLYWYRQTLGQGPEFLTYFQNEAQLEKSRLLSDRFSAERPKGSFSTLEIQRTEQGDSAMYLCASSSWSEGEAFFGQGTRLTVV.

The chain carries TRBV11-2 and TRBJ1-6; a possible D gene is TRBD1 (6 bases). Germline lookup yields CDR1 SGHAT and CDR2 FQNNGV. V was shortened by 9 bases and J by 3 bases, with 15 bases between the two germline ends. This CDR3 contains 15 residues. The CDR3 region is CARRRTGLYNSPLHF. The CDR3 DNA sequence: TGTGCCAGGAGGAGAACAGGGCTCTATAATTCACCCCTCCACTTT.

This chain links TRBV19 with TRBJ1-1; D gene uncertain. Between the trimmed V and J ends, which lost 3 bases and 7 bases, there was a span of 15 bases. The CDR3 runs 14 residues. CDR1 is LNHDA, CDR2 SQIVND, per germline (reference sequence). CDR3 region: CASSISGRHLEAFF. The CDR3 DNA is TGTGCCAGTAGTATCTCGGGGAGACACCTTGAAGCTTTCTTT.

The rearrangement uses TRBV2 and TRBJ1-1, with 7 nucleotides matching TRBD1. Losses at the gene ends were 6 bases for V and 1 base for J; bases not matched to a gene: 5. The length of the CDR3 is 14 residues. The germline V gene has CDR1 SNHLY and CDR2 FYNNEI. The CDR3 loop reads CASRGRTGNTEAFF. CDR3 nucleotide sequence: TGTGCCAGCAGGGGAAGGACAGGGAACACTGAAGCTTTCTTT.

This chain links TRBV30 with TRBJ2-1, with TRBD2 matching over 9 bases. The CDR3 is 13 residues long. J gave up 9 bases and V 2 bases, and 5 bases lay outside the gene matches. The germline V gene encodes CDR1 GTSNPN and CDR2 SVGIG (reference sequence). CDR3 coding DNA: TGTGCCTGGAGTAGGACTAGCGTTCCTGAGCAGTTCTTC. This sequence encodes CAWSRTSVPEQFF.

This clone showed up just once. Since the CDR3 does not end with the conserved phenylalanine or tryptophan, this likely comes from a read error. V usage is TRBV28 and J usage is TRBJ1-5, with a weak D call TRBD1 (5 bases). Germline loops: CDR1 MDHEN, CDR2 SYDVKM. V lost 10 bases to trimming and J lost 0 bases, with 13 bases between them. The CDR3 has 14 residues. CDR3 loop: CAILAGNSNQPQHV. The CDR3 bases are TGTGCCATCTTGGCAGGGAATAGCAATCAGCCCCAGCATGTT.

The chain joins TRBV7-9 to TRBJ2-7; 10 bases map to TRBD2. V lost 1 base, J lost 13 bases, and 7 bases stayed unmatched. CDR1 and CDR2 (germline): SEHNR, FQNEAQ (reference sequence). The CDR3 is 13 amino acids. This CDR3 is CASSLDIAGGRYV. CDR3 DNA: TGTGCCAGCAGCTTAGATATAGCGGGAGGCCGATACGTC.

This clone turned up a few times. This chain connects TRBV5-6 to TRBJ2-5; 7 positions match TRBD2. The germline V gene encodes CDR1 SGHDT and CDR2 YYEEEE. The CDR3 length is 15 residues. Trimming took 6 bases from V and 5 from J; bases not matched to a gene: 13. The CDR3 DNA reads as TGTGCCAGCACCATTAGGCTGCTGGGGGGGGAGACCCAGTACTTC. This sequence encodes CASTIRLLGGETQYF.

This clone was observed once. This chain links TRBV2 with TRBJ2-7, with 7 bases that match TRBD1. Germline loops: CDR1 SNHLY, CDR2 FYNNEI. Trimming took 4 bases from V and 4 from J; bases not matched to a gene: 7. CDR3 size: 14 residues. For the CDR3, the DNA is TGTGCCAGCAGTGCCCCGGGACAGCCGTACGAGCAGTACGTC. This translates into CASSAPGQPYEQYV.

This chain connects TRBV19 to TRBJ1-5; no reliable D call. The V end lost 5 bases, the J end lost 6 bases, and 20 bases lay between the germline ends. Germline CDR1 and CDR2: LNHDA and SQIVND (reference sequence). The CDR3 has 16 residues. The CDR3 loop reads CASSEGYGGISQPQHF. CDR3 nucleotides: TGTGCCAGTAGTGAGGGTTATGGAGGGATTTCTCAGCCCCAGCATTTT.

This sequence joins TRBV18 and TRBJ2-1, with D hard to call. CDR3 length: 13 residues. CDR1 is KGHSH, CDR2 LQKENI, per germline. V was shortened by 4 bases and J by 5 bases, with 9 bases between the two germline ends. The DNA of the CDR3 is TGTGCCAGCTCACGAATACTCGACAATGAGCAGTTCTTC. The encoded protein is CASSRILDNEQFF.

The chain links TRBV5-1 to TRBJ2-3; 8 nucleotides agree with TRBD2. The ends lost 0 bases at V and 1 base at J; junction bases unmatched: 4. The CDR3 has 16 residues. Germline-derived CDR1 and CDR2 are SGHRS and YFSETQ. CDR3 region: CASSLGRRGGTDTQYF. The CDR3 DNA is TGCGCCAGCAGCTTGGGACGGCGGGGGGGCACAGATACGCAGTATTTT.

The CDR3 DNA follows: TGCGCCAGCAGCTCAACCCCTACAGGGTCGCTTGACATTCAGTACTTC. This sequence encodes CASSSTPTGSLDIQYF. The J gene is TRBJ2-4, the V gene TRBV5-1; the D gene is possibly TRBD1 (6 bases). This CDR3 comprises 16 residues. Trimming removed 3 bases from V and 8 bases from J, with 21 bases in between. CDR1 is SGHRS, CDR2 YFSETQ, per germline.